This T cell receptor (beta chain) emerged from a study of T cell repertoires and HLA-DP antigens. The V gene lost 2 bases and the J gene lost 2 bases, with 10 bases spanning the gap. The CDR3 is 15 residues long. CDR1 and CDR2 from the germline V gene are MNHNS and SASEGT. Primers targeted 54 TRBV and 13 TRBJ segments. Method: immunoSEQ multiplex PCR; TCRdb's copy keeps in-frame clones and lacks some. In the table there are approximately 110,000 clones, 80% to 95% of which are singletons. Concerning this clone: Antigen: not known.

Sequencing input: CD4+ T cells from PBMCs. The chain links TRBV6-1 to TRBJ1-5, with a possible D match to TRBD1 (6 bases). The sequence was collected from a woman aged 18-30 years in good health and CMV-seronegative. CDR3 bases: TGTGCCAGCAGTGAAAGGGGGTTCGGCAATCAGCCCCAGCATTTT. It codes for CASSERGFGNQPQHF.